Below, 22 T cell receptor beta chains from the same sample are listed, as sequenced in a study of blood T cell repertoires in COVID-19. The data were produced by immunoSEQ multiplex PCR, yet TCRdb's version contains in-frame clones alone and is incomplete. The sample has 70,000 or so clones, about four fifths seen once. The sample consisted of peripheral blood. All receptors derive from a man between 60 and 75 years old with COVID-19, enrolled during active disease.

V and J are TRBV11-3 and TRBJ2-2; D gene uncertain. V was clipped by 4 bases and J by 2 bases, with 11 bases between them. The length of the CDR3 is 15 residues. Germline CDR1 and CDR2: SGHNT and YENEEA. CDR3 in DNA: TGTGCCAGCAGCTCAGAAAATCCAAACACCGGGGAGCTGTTTTTT. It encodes CASSSENPNTGELFF.

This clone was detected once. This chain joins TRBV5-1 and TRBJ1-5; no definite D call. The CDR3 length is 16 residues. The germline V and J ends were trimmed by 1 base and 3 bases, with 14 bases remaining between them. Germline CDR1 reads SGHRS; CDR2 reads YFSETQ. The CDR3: CASSLNGPGNNQPQHF. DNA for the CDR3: TGCGCCAGCAGCTTGAATGGTCCGGGGAACAATCAGCCCCAGCATTTT.

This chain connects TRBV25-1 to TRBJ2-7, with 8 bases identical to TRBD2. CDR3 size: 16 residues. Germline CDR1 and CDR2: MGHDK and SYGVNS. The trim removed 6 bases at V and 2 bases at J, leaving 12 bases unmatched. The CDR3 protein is CASSRLPGGETYEQYF. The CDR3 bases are TGTGCCAGCAGCAGACTCCCGGGAGGGGAGACCTACGAGCAGTACTTC.

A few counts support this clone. DNA for the CDR3: TGTGCCAGCAGCGGGGGGGAAAATCAGCCCCAGCATTTT. Protein: CASSGGENQPQHF. This chain joins TRBV11-3 and TRBJ1-5; TRBD1 might be the D (5 bases). Trimming left V 5 bases short and J 4 bases short, with 9 bases between. The CDR3 extends over 13 amino acids. Germline lookup yields CDR1 SGHNT and CDR2 YENEEA. Variable domain in full (rest from reference TRBV11-3 and TRBJ1-5): EAGVVQSPRYKIIEKKQPVAFWCNPISGHNTLYWYLQNLGQGPELLIRYENEEAVDDSQLPKDRFSAERLKGVDSTLKIQPAELGDSAVYLCASSGGENQPQHFGDGTRLSIL.

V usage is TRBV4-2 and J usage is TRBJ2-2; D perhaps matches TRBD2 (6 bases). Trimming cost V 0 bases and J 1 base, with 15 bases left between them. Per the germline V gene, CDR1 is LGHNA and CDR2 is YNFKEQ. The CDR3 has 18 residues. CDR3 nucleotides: TGTGCCAGCAGCCAAGACCGGGGGACGTTGAAGAACACCGGGGAGCTGTTTTTT. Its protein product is CASSQDRGTLKNTGELFF.

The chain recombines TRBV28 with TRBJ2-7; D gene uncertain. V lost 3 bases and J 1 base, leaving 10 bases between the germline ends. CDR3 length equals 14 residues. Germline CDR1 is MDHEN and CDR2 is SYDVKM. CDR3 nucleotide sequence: TGTGCCAGCAGTTTTCCGGCGGCATCCTACGAGCAGTACTTC. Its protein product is CASSFPAASYEQYF.

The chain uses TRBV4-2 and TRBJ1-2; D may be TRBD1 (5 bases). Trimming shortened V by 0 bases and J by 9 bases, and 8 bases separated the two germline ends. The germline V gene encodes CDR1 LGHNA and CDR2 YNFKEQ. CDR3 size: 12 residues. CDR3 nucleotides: TGTGCCAGCAGCCAAGATGGGGCTAGCTACACCTTC. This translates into CASSQDGASYTF.

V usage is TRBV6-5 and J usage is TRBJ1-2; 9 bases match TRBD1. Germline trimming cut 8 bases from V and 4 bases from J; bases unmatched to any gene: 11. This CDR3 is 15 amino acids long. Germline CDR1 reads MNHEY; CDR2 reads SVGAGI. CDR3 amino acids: CASLPRTGVSYGYTF. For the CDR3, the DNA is TGTGCCAGCCTTCCCCGGACAGGGGTAAGCTATGGCTACACCTTC.

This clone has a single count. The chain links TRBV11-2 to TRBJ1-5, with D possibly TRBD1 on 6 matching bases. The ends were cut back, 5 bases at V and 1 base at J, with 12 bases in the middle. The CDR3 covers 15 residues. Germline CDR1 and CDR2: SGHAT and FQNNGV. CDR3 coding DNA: TGTGCCAGCAGCCTACATCAGGGGAGCAATCAGCCCCAGCATTTT. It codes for CASSLHQGSNQPQHF.

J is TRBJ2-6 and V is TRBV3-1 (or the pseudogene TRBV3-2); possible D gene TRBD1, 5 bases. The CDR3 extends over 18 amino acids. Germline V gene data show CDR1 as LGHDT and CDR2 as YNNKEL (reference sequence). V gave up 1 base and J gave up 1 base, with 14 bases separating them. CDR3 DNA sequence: TGTGCCAGCAGCCAAGGCTGGACACCCTTTTCTGGGGCCAACGTCCTGACTTTC. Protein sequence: CASSQGWTPFSGANVLTF.

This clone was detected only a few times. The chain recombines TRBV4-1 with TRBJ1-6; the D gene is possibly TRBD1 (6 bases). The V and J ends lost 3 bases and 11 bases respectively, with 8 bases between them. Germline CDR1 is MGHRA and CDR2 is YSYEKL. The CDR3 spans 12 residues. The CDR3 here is CASSHQGPPLHF. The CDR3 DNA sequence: TGCGCCAGCAGCCATCAGGGGCCACCCCTCCACTTT.

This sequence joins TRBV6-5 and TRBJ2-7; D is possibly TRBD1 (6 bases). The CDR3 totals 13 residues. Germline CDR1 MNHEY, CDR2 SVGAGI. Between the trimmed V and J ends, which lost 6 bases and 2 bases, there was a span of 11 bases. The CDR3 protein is CASRTDRTYEQYF. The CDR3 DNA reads TGTGCCAGCAGAACCGACAGGACCTACGAGCAGTACTTC.

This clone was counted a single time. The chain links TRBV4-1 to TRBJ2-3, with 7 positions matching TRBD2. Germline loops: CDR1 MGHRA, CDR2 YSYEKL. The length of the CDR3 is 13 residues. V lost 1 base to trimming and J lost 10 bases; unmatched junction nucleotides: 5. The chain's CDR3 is CASSQAARGAQYF. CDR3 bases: TGCGCCAGCAGCCAAGCCGCTCGGGGGGCGCAGTATTTT.

The CDR3 nucleotides read TGTGCCTGGAAGGACAGGACGGACACTGAAGCTTTCTTT. Protein product: CAWKDRTDTEAFF. The V gene is TRBV30, the J gene TRBJ1-1; 7 nucleotides match TRBD1. Germline-derived CDR1 and CDR2 are GTSNPN and SVGIG (reference sequence). Trimming removed 4 bases from V and 3 bases from J; junction bases left unmatched: 5. CDR3 length: 13 amino acids.

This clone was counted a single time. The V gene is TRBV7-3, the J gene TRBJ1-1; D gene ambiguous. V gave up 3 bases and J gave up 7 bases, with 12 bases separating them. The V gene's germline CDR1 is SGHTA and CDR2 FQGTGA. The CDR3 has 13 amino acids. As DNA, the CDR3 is TGTGCCAGCAGCTTCTTGGGAGTTGGTGAAGCTTTCTTT. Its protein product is CASSFLGVGEAFF.

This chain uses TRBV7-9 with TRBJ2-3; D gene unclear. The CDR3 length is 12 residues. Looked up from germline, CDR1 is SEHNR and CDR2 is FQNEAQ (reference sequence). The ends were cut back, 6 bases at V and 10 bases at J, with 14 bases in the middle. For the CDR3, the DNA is TGTGCCAGCAGTCTCGGGTCCTATGCGCAGTATTTT. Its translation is CASSLGSYAQYF.

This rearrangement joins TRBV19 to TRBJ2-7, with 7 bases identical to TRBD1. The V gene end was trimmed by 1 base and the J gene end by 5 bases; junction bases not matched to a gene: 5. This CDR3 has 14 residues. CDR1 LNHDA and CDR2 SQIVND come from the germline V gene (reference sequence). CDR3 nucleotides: TGTGCCAGTAGTATAGGACAGGGAACCCACGAGCAGTACTTC. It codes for CASSIGQGTHEQYF.

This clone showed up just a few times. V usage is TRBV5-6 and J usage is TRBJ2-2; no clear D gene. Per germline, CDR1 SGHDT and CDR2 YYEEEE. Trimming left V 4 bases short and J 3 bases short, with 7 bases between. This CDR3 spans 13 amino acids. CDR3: CASSVDYTGELFF. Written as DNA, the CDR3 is TGTGCCAGCAGCGTTGACTACACCGGGGAGCTGTTTTTT.

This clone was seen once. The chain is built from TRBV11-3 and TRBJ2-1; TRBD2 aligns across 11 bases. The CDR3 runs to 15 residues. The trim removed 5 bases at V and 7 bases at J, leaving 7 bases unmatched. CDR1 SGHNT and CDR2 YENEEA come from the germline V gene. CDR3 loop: CASSRRLAGNNEQFF. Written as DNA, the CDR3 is TGTGCCAGCAGCCGCCGACTAGCGGGGAATAATGAGCAGTTCTTC.

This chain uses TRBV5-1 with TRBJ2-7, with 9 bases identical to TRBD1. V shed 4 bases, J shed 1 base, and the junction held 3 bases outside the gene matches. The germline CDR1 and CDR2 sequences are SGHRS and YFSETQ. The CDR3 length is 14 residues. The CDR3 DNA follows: TGCGCCAGCAGCACAGGACAGGGGTCCTACGAGCAGTACTTC. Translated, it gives CASSTGQGSYEQYF.

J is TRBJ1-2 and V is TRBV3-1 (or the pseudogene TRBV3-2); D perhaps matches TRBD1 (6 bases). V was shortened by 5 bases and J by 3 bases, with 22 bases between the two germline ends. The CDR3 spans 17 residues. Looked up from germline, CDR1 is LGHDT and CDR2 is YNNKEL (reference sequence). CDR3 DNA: TGTGCCAGCAGCTCAACGGGCGGGGGGGGCGTAGACTATGGCTACACCTTC. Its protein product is CASSSTGGGGVDYGYTF.

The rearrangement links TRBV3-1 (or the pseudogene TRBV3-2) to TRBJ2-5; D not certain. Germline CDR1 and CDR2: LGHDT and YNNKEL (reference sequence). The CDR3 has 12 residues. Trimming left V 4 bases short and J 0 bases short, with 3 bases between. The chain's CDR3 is CASSPYQETQYF. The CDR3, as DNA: TGTGCCAGCAGCCCGTACCAAGAGACCCAGTACTTC.